This T cell receptor beta chain was found in a study of cytomegalovirus exposure and HLA in healthy donors. Note on this clone: As yet, its antigen is unknown.

Study results and caveats: Reportedly, cytomegalovirus status was diagnosed with high sensitivity and specificity.

CDR1 and CDR2 (germline): SGHDN, FVKESK. V dropped 0 bases and J dropped 2; count of bases not matched to a gene: 2. This CDR3 region has 15 residues. TCRdb's table, derived via immunoSEQ multiplex PCR, lists solely in-frame clones and lacks some. Found here are tens of thousands of clones, roughly 95% of them singletons; the top ten hold 2% to 2.5%. V is TRBV14 and J is TRBJ2-3, with 7 positions matching TRBD2. The sequence was obtained from a man aged 18 to 30 in good health and CMV-seronegative. Sequencing input: PBMCs. The DNA of the CDR3 is TGTGCCAGCAGCCAAGAGCGGGGGTACACAGATACGCAGTATTTT. It encodes CASSQERGYTDTQYF.